The T cell receptor beta chain described here comes from a study of blood T cells in healthy people across ages. V lost 9 bases and J lost 6, with 16 bases in between. CDR1 and CDR2 (germline): KGHDR, SFDVKD. The CDR3 consists of 14 residues. Through a sample-barcoded 5' primer and a J-beta primer mix, a second PCR was run for roughly 6 to 11 cycles. In TCRdb, the 5' RACE reads were re-called with MiXCR into one record per CDR3 protein. The sample contains 790,000 or so distinct CDR3 sequences, roughly three fifths of which appear only once. This TCR was sampled from a man in his forties in good health. Sequencing was performed on blood. The chain uses TRBV24-1 and TRBJ2-2; D not certain. This chain's CDR3 is CATGDTTTAGELFF. The CDR3 coding sequence is TGTGCCACCGGAGATACTACTACTGCCGGGGAGCTGTTTTTT.